These 4 T cell receptor beta chains came from one sample sequenced in a study of T cell changes during pregnancy in multiple sclerosis. TCRdb's table, derived via immunoSEQ multiplex PCR, lists solely in-frame clones and lacks some. The sample records about 70,000 clones, over 85% being singletons. The material sequenced was peripheral blood, taken in the second trimester of pregnancy. These receptors originate from a female donor in good health, enrolled as a control in a pregnancy study.

The V call is TRBV5-5, the J call TRBJ2-1; no definite D call. The CDR3 runs 13 residues. Germline V gene sequence: CDR1 SGHKS, CDR2 YYEKEE (reference sequence). V gave up 4 bases and J gave up 0 bases, with 5 bases separating them. CDR3 bases: TGTGCCAGCAGCCGGAGCTCCTACAATGAGCAGTTCTTC. Protein: CASSRSSYNEQFF.

CDR3 in DNA: TGCGCCAGCAGCTTAAATGACAGGCGATCCTACGAGCAGTACTTC. Protein product: CASSLNDRRSYEQYF. V and J are TRBV5-1 and TRBJ2-7; D perhaps matches TRBD1 (6 bases). The CDR3 sequence is 15 residues long. Germline values: CDR1 SGHRS, CDR2 YFSETQ. Between the trimmed V and J ends, which lost 2 bases and 1 base, there was a span of 13 bases.

This sequence joins TRBV6-4 and TRBJ1-5, with TRBD1 matching 9 bases. Germline assignment: CDR1 MRHNA and CDR2 SNTAGT. The CDR3 consists of 16 residues. The junction had 7 bases not matched to a gene; V was cut back by 6 bases and J by 1 base. The chain's CDR3 is CASRTGGEGSNQPQHF. CDR3 DNA sequence: TGTGCCAGCAGAACAGGGGGCGAGGGGAGCAATCAGCCCCAGCATTTT.

CDR3 region: CASSPNGGAMGEQFF. The DNA of the CDR3 is TGTGCCAGCTCACCGAACGGGGGGGCTATGGGTGAGCAGTTCTTC. The chain recombines TRBV18 with TRBJ2-1; 8 nucleotides align to TRBD2. The CDR3 contains 15 residues. Trimming removed 3 bases from V and 9 bases from J; junction bases left unmatched: 10. CDR1 KGHSH and CDR2 LQKENI come from the germline V gene.